This is a list of T cell receptor beta chains from one sample in a study of blood T cell repertoires in COVID-19. Sequencing was performed with immunoSEQ multiplex PCR; in TCRdb, only in-frame clones are kept and a portion is missing. The sample consists of fewer than 600,000 clones, around 89% of them appearing once. Sequencing was carried out using PBMCs or T cells enriched from blood (not recorded which). These receptors all stem from a woman in her 40s who had recovered from COVID-19. Each CDR3 is given without its conserved first and last residue.

V	CDR3
TRBV7-2	ASSSGGRSTEAF
TRBV11-3	ASSLGSGGETQY
TRBV5-4	ASSTRQGNGYEQY
TRBV3-1/TRBV3-2	ASSQGDRVYDTQY
TRBV19	ASSRGGTDTGELF
TRBV14	ASSRQFNEQF
TRBV2	ASSEGGDRFEKLF
TRBV4-3	ASSQGLQGAHNEQF
TRBV19	ASRPGLAGDVYEQY
TRBV6-5	ASSLQGRNTEAF
TRBV2	ASSPTGQTNIQY
TRBV7-9	ASSVNRRSSGNTIY
TRBV7-8	ASSLDPGGKAF
TRBV24-1	ATIGGGLAGGPVLGYEQY
TRBV12-3/TRBV12-4	ASSLAGSGGYT
TRBV18	ASSPPGQGAQPQH
TRBV5-1	ASSSGTGFSAF
TRBV5-1	ASSLAGSTEAF
TRBV9	ASSVEGTSGGDTQY
TRBV21-1	ASSNIHKTSGSNTGELF
TRBV19	ASSIGGISDTQY
TRBV7-2	ASSLAPAGGSGELF
TRBV4-3	ASSQELVNGPPPYEQY
TRBV30	AWTSGTGASPLH
TRBV5-1	ASSLGVYNEQF
TRBV7-9	ASSWDLDSGNTIY
TRBV15	ATSRDTATAQGTPLH
TRBV5-1	ASMNYRDRATEAF
TRBV29-1	SVDGGEAVHEQY
TRBV15	ATSRGLAEQDTQY
TRBV14	ASSRLAENTDTQY
TRBV18	ASSPHGGVGNTIY
TRBV4-3	ASSPRLAREHEQF
TRBV5-5	ASSGQFQLDEKLF
TRBV10-2	ASRDSGTPNQPQH
TRBV5-4	ASSFPSGSGEQF
TRBV7-2	ASSLGGQSYEQY
TRBV5-1	ASSQRTGENEQF
TRBV6-5	ASRNPTVRGEKLF
TRBV5-4	ASSLKGQAYGYT
TRBV2	ASRATGYSQETQY
TRBV29-1	SVGEQGYNQPQH
TRBV29-1	SVDSSYEQY
TRBV29-1	SAEGRGEAF